These 17 T cell receptor beta chains came from one sample sequenced in a study of T cells in narcolepsy. TCRdb's table, derived via immunoSEQ multiplex PCR, lists solely in-frame clones and lacks some. The sample records approximately 26,000 clones, roughly 77% being singletons. The sample taken for sequencing was memory (CD45RA-) CD4+ T cells from blood. The receptors come from a human donor in good health.

This chain joins TRBV25-1 and TRBJ2-1; 9 positions match TRBD2. This CDR3 spans 14 amino acids. The ends lost 3 bases at V and 7 bases at J; junction bases unmatched: 4. Germline lookup yields CDR1 MGHDK and CDR2 SYGVNS. CDR3 sequence reads: CASSEAGGGNEQFF. CDR3 coding DNA: TGTGCCAGCAGTGAGGCGGGAGGGGGAAATGAGCAGTTCTTC.

J is TRBJ1-1 and V is TRBV11-2, with D hard to call. The V gene lost 3 bases and the J gene lost 7 bases, with 12 bases spanning the gap. The germline V gene has CDR1 SGHAT and CDR2 FQNNGV. CDR3 length equals 13 residues. CDR3 nucleotides: TGTGCCAGCAGCTTCCAAGCCGGGTTTGAAGCTTTCTTT. Translation: CASSFQAGFEAFF. Complete variable domain (other parts from reference TRBV11-2 and TRBJ1-1): EAGVAQSPRYKIIEKRQSVAFWCNPISGHATLYWYQQILGQGPKLLIQFQNNGVVDDSQLPKDRFSAERLKGVDSTLKIQPAKLEDSAVYLCASSFQAGFEAFFGQGTRLTVV.

This chain uses TRBV10-1 with TRBJ2-2; tentatively, D is TRBD2 (6 bases). The CDR3 contains 12 residues. Germline CDR1 and CDR2: WNHNN and SYGVQD (reference sequence). V was clipped by 5 bases and J by 6 bases, with 7 bases between them. The CDR3 reads CASSLAAGELFF. CDR3 bases: TGCGCCAGCAGTTTAGCGGCCGGGGAGCTGTTTTTT.

The genes are TRBV5-6 and TRBJ1-5, with 7 bases that match TRBD1. Germline trimming cut 3 bases from V and 1 base from J; bases unmatched to any gene: 1. Germline V gene data show CDR1 as SGHDT and CDR2 as YYEEEE. This CDR3 region has 14 residues. The CDR3 DNA reads as TGTGCCAGCAGCTCGGACAGGAGCAATCAGCCCCAGCATTTT. Translated, it gives CASSSDRSNQPQHF.

Points on this clone: One junction end disagrees with the germline gene, perhaps due to a read error. V usage is TRBV6-5 and J usage is TRBJ2-6; D call uncertain. Germline V gene data show CDR1 as MNHEY and CDR2 as SVGAGI. The CDR3 is 12 residues long. CDR3 DNA sequence: TGTGCCAGCAGTGCTGGCGCCAACGTCCTGACTTTC. Residues: CASSAGANVLTF.

V gene TRBV6-6 combines with J gene TRBJ2-6; D may be TRBD1 (5 bases). V was trimmed by 5 bases and J by 7 bases, leaving 12 bases between them. The CDR3 length is 14 residues. From germline, CDR1 is MNHNY and CDR2 SVGAGI (reference sequence). CDR3 region: CASSQRGIANVLTF. DNA of the CDR3: TGTGCCAGCAGTCAAAGGGGTATAGCCAACGTCCTGACTTTC.

The chain employs TRBV2 and TRBJ1-2; D is unclear. V was shortened by 4 bases and J by 0 bases, with 12 bases between the two germline ends. The CDR3 runs to 15 residues. CDR1 and CDR2 (germline): SNHLY, FYNNEI. CDR3 in DNA: TGTGCCAGCAGTGCCCGGAGAGAAGCTAACTATGGCTACACCTTC. Protein product: CASSARREANYGYTF.

This clone came up a few times. J is TRBJ2-6 and V is TRBV5-1, with D uncertain. Looked up from germline, CDR1 is SGHRS and CDR2 is YFSETQ. The CDR3 loop spans 17 amino acids. Between the trimmed V and J ends, which lost 1 base and 2 bases, there was a span of 13 bases. CDR3 in amino acids: CASSLSSSSPGANVLTF. DNA of the CDR3: TGCGCCAGCAGCTTGAGTTCGAGCTCACCTGGGGCCAACGTCCTGACTTTC.

The chain joins TRBV7-9 to TRBJ2-1; 11 nucleotides align to TRBD2. With V trimmed by 5 bases and J by 6 bases, 12 bases remained unmatched. Germline V gene data show CDR1 as SEHNR and CDR2 as FQNEAQ (reference sequence). CDR3 size: 17 residues. The CDR3 loop is CASSPRTGTSGPNEQFF. In nucleotides, the CDR3 is TGTGCCAGCAGCCCTAGGACCGGGACTAGCGGTCCCAATGAGCAGTTCTTC.

The J gene is TRBJ2-3, the V gene TRBV5-6; D is perhaps TRBD1 or TRBD2 (5 bases each). V was pared by 0 bases and J by 4 bases, with 6 bases between. The V gene's germline CDR1 is SGHDT and CDR2 YYEEEE. This CDR3 region has 13 residues. The CDR3 loop is CASSLGGPDTQYF. CDR3 DNA: TGTGCCAGCAGCTTGGGGGGACCAGATACGCAGTATTTT.

This clone was seen a single time. The chain couples TRBV29-1 to TRBJ2-1; D could derive from TRBD1 or TRBD2 (7 bases each). V shed 6 bases and J shed 7 bases, with 22 bases lying between them. Looked up from germline, CDR1 is SQVTM and CDR2 is ANQGSEA. There are 15 residues in the CDR3. CDR3 region: CSVTPQGRDRNEQFF. CDR3 nucleotides: TGCAGCGTGACCCCACAGGGGAGGGATCGGAATGAGCAGTTCTTC.

V gene TRBV6-6 combines with J gene TRBJ2-4; possibly TRBD1 for D (5 bases). The CDR3 contains 15 residues. With 11 bases removed from V and 1 base from J, the gap between germline ends came to 18 bases. Germline CDR1 is MNHNY and CDR2 is SVGAGI (reference sequence). The CDR3 nucleotides are TGTGCCGGATCCTCGGCCGACAGCGCCAAAAACATTCAGTACTTC. Translated, it gives CAGSSADSAKNIQYF.

The chain recombines TRBV19 with TRBJ2-7, with D possibly being TRBD1 or TRBD2 (5 bases each). The germline V and J ends were trimmed by 0 bases and 0 bases, with 9 bases remaining between them. Germline loops: CDR1 LNHDA, CDR2 SQIVND (reference sequence). This CDR3 contains 15 residues. The CDR3 is CASSIEKGSSYEQYF. The DNA of the CDR3 is TGTGCCAGTAGTATAGAAAAGGGGAGCTCCTACGAGCAGTACTTC.

This clone was counted once. The chain joins TRBV28 to TRBJ2-3, with D possibly TRBD2 on 5 matching bases. The CDR3 consists of 13 residues. In germline, CDR1 is MDHEN, CDR2 SYDVKM. V lost 7 bases, J lost 6 bases, and 14 bases lay in between. The CDR3 DNA follows: TGTGCCAGCAAAAAAGGGAGTTATGATACGCAGTATTTT. Amino acids: CASKKGSYDTQYF.

This chain links TRBV25-1 with TRBJ1-3, with TRBD1 matching over 7 bases. Per germline, CDR1 MGHDK and CDR2 SYGVNS. CDR3 length: 14 amino acids. The ends lost 6 bases at V and 4 bases at J; junction bases unmatched: 6. The CDR3 DNA sequence: TGTGCCAGCAGCCATACAGGGGAAGGAAACACCATATATTTT. Translation: CASSHTGEGNTIYF. Looking up the rest from reference TRBV25-1 and TRBJ1-3 gives the full variable domain: EADIYQTPRYLVIGTGKKITLECSQTMGHDKMYWYQQDPGMELHLIHYSYGVNSTEKGDLSSESTVSRIRTEHFPLTLESARPSHTSQYLCASSHTGEGNTIYFGEGSWLTVV.

This clone was picked up one time. This rearrangement joins TRBV18 to TRBJ1-1, with D tentatively TRBD1 (5 bases). Trimming took off 6 bases at V and 1 base at J, with 9 bases between the two ends. The germline V gene has CDR1 KGHSH and CDR2 LQKENI. The CDR3 is 13 residues long. The CDR3 protein is CASSQGQNTEAFF. CDR3 DNA sequence: TGTGCCAGCTCTCAAGGACAGAACACTGAAGCTTTCTTT.

This clone is termed medium-sized. This chain links TRBV5-1 with TRBJ1-1; D remains unclear. CDR3 length: 13 residues. The V gene's germline CDR1 is SGHRS and CDR2 YFSETQ. V shed 0 bases and J shed 4 bases, with 7 bases lying between them. The CDR3 DNA reads TGCGCCAGCAGCTTGGGGGCCTCCACTGAAGCTTTCTTT. Translated, it gives CASSLGASTEAFF.